Listed below are T cell receptor beta chains from one sample, sequenced in a study of cytomegalovirus exposure and HLA in healthy donors. The repertoire was sequenced with immunoSEQ multiplex PCR; TCRdb's copy has only in-frame clones and lacks some. The sample has about 200,000 clones; roughly 83% are singletons. Sequenced material: PBMCs. These receptors were obtained from a girl aged 5-17 years in good health and CMV-seronegative. Each CDR3 is given with its conserved first and last residue. The order of the fields is clone size, J gene, V gene, CDR3 protein. Only part of the rows carry a size: once, few, many, or a class if the clone is expanded.

abundance: .
j_gene: TRBJ1-2
v_gene: TRBV30
CDR3aa: CASGQGRNYGYTF

abundance: .
j_gene: TRBJ1-2
v_gene: TRBV7-3
CDR3aa: CASSLPGTAYGYTF

abundance: few
j_gene: TRBJ1-1
v_gene: TRBV2
CDR3aa: CASSERTGRVTEAFF

abundance: .
j_gene: TRBJ2-3
v_gene: TRBV25-1
CDR3aa: CASSDRADTQYF

abundance: .
j_gene: TRBJ1-3
v_gene: TRBV6-1
CDR3aa: CASSPSGQSINTIYF

abundance: .
j_gene: TRBJ2-5
v_gene: TRBV15
CDR3aa: CATSLTGGETQYF

abundance: .
j_gene: TRBJ2-3
v_gene: TRBV7-9
CDR3aa: CASSHKRGGSTDTQYF

abundance: .
j_gene: TRBJ1-1
v_gene: TRBV11-2
CDR3aa: CASSLYTGEGEAFF

abundance: .
j_gene: TRBJ2-3
v_gene: TRBV19
CDR3aa: CASSMFRFHSTDTQYF

abundance: .
j_gene: TRBJ1-5
v_gene: TRBV5-5
CDR3aa: CASSTGVSNQPQHF

abundance: .
j_gene: TRBJ2-1
v_gene: TRBV14
CDR3aa: CASSPSKASGRAHEQFF

abundance: .
j_gene: TRBJ1-5
v_gene: TRBV6-1
CDR3aa: CASSRQGRIEPQHF

abundance: .
j_gene: TRBJ2-1
v_gene: TRBV29-1
CDR3aa: CSAETGASSYNEQFF

abundance: .
j_gene: TRBJ2-3
v_gene: TRBV5-6
CDR3aa: CASSFLAGGPVDTQYF

abundance: .
j_gene: TRBJ1-5
v_gene: TRBV18
CDR3aa: CASSRDSLNQPQHF

abundance: .
j_gene: TRBJ2-1
v_gene: TRBV27
CDR3aa: CASSLDRGYNEQFF

abundance: .
j_gene: TRBJ2-7
v_gene: TRBV10-1
CDR3aa: CASTLLGTASYEQYF

abundance: .
j_gene: TRBJ2-7
v_gene: TRBV5-4
CDR3aa: CASSFDSSYEQYF

abundance: few
j_gene: TRBJ1-1
v_gene: TRBV7-6
CDR3aa: CASSLAPGLTTEAFF

abundance: .
j_gene: TRBJ1-6
v_gene: TRBV7-9
CDR3aa: CASSLKGQGYSPLHF